This TCR beta chain was obtained from a study of blood T cell repertoires in COVID-19. Original handling: Scientists estimated how many nucleated cells there were by amplifying reference gene primers. TCRdb keeps only in-frame clones here, not all; method: immunoSEQ multiplex PCR. From that table come the V and J calls and clone size; the DNA was used to work out D and trimming. The data show about 300,000 clones, under 90% seen once. This CDR3 region has 12 residues. Germline lookup yields CDR1 MNHEY and CDR2 SMNVEV (reference sequence). Trimming stripped 2 bases from V and 5 bases from J, with 6 bases between. As regards this clone: The same CDR3 arises from other DNA sequences in this sample as well.

This TCR came from a woman in her thirties with COVID-19, enrolled during active disease. The specimen was peripheral blood. The chain recombines TRBV27 with TRBJ1-2, with D maybe TRBD1 (5 bases). The CDR3: CASSLRGYGYTF. CDR3 nucleotide sequence: TGTGCCAGCAGTTTACGGGGGTATGGCTACACCTTC.